A selection of T cell receptor beta chains follows, all from one sample in a study of cytomegalovirus exposure and HLA in healthy donors. Using immunoSEQ multiplex PCR, the repertoire was profiled, and TCRdb retains in-frame clones only, with some absent. The repertoire holds roughly 180,000 clones, with 80% as singletons. Specimen: PBMCs. These receptors all stem from a man under 40 in good health and CMV-seronegative. The CDR3 runs from the conserved cysteine through the conserved F or W. D genes are given only for firm matches. Where a row states a size, it is once, few, many or the class of an expanded clone; other rows omit it.

CASSERQRLGYTF,TGTGCCAGCAGTGAACGTCAGAGGCTTGGCTACACCTTC,NA,TRBJ1-2,NA,TRBV6-1
CASSPEPTRAGELFF,TGTGCTAGCAGCCCCGAACCCACTAGAGCCGGGGAGCTGTTTTTT,NA,TRBJ2-2,NA,TRBV7-7
CASSLRQYNEKLFF,TGTGCCAGCAGCCTGAGACAGTATAATGAAAAACTGTTTTTT,NA,TRBJ1-4,NA,TRBV5-6
CASSQETTSGRAVEFF,TGCGCCAGCAGCCAAGAGACAACTAGCGGGAGGGCCGTGGAGTTCTTC,TRBD2,TRBJ2-1,NA,TRBV4-1
CASSLAGAGNTIYF,TGTGCCAGCAGTTTGGCAGGGGCTGGAAACACCATATATTTT,NA,TRBJ1-3,NA,TRBV27
CASSEFGSQETQYF,TGTGCCAGCAGTGAATTTGGGAGCCAAGAGACCCAGTACTTC,NA,TRBJ2-5,NA,TRBV2
CASSYSVAGGPKYF,TGTGCCAGCAGTTACTCAGTAGCGGGGGGCCCAAAGTACTTC,TRBD2,TRBJ2-4,NA,TRBV6-5
CAWGQGAFYGYTF,TGTGCCTGGGGACAGGGGGCCTTCTATGGCTACACCTTC,TRBD1,TRBJ1-2,NA,TRBV30
CAWSPGDRTNEKLFF,TGTGCCTGGAGTCCGGGGGACAGGACTAATGAAAAACTGTTTTTT,TRBD1,TRBJ1-4,NA,TRBV30
CASSLSRVEETQYF,TGTGCCAGCAGTTTATCGAGGGTCGAAGAGACCCAGTACTTC,NA,TRBJ2-5,NA,TRBV27
CAWSGGTSAGNTIYF,TGTGCCTGGAGTGGCGGGACTTCAGCTGGAAACACCATATATTTT,NA,TRBJ1-3,NA,TRBV30
CASSWLISGSINEQFF,TGTGCCAGTAGTTGGCTCATTAGCGGGAGTATTAATGAGCAGTTCTTC,TRBD2,TRBJ2-1,NA,TRBV19
CASSTGTGQETQYF,TGTGCCAGTAGTACGGGGACAGGTCAAGAGACCCAGTACTTC,TRBD1,TRBJ2-5,NA,TRBV19
CASSRTGSGGNEQFF,TGTGCCAGCTCACGAACAGGGAGCGGCGGGAATGAGCAGTTCTTC,NA,TRBJ2-1,once,TRBV18
CASSFDFGGQDEQYF,TGTGCCAGCAGCTTTGACTTCGGGGGACAGGACGAGCAGTACTTC,TRBD1,TRBJ2-7,NA,TRBV5-6
CASARDRVYEQYF,TGTGCCAGCGCCCGGGACAGGGTCTACGAGCAGTACTTC,TRBD1,TRBJ2-7,NA,TRBV6-5
CASSQASQFNEAFF,TGCGCCAGCAGCCAAGCGTCGCAGTTTAATGAAGCTTTCTTT,NA,TRBJ1-1,NA,TRBV4-3
CAWERLGDGYTF,TGTGCCTGGGAGCGATTGGGAGATGGCTACACCTTC,NA,TRBJ1-2,NA,TRBV30
CASSQTGTGLQETQYF,TGTGCTAGCAGCCAAACAGGGACAGGTCTTCAAGAGACCCAGTACTTC,TRBD1,TRBJ2-5,NA,TRBV7-7
CASSPAYEQYF,TGTGCCAGCAGCCCAGCCTACGAGCAGTACTTC,NA,TRBJ2-7,once,TRBV2